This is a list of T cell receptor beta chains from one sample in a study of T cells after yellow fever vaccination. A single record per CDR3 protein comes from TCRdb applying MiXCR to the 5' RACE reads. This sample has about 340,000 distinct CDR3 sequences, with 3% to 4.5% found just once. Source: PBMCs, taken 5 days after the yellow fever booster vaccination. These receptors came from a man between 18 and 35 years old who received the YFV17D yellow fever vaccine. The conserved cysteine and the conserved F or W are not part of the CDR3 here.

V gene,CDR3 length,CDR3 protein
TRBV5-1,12,ASSSGRRDEKLF
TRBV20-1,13,SASGSSGYEETQY
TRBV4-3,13,ASSQDRAGTDTQY
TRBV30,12,AWSSGLGFNEQF
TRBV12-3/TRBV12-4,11,ASSPQDRLGQY
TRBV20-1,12,SASLQDPGQPQH
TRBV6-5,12,ASSFDRGNTEAF
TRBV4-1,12,ASSQGFGNTEAF
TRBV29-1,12,SVDGTGSEYEQY
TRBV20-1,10,SAPLRGETQY
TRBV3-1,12,ASSQVQGHSPLH
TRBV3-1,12,ASSQDRAPGTQY
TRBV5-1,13,ASSLPPGTNNEQF
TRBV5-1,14,ASSRYSDSLGDTQY
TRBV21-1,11,ASNGTNDAEAF
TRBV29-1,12,SADRETMNTEAF
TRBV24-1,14,ATSDPGTSGYNEQF
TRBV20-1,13,SARDRGAVDYGYT
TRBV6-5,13,ASSYSDRGTYEQY
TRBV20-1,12,SAIPIGSGNTIY
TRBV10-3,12,AISESKENQPQH
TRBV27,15,ASTGSGAKRDTGELF
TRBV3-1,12,ASSKDRFDTEAF
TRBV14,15,ASSPRTEGSNTGELF
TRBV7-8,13,ASGWGNRGPYEQY
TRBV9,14,ASSDLRRPNTGELF
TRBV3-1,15,ASSQVSEGSWNSPLH
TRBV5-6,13,ASSLRRQGGQPQH
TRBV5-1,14,ASRASGGSSTGELF
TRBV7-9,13,ASSISGGVYNEQF
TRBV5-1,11,ASSLLGDQPQH
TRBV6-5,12,ASRPSIGGQPQH
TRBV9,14,ASSQGRWDSGNTIY